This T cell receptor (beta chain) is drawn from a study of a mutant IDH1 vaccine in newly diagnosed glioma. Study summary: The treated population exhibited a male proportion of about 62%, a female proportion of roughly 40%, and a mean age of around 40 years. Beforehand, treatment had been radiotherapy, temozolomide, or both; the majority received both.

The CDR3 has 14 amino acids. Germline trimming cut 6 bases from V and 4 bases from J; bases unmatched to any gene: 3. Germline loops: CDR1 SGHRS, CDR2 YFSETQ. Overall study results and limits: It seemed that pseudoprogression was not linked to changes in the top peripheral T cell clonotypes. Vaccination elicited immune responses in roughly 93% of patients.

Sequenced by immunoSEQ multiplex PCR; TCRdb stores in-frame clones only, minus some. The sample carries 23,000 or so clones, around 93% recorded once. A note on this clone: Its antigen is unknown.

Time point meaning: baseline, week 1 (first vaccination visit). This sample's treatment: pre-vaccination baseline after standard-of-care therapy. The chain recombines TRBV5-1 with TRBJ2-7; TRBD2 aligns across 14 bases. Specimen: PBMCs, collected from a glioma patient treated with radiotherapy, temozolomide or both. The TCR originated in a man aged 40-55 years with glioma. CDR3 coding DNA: TGCGCCAGCACCTGGACTAGCGGGGGGTACGAGCAGTACTTC. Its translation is CASTWTSGGYEQYF.